The next 4 T cell receptor beta chains were all read from a single sample in a study of Ad26.COV2.S vaccination and SARS-CoV-2 variants (dated by TCRdb to about 2021). Per the publication, the time point label means: individuals recovered from natural SARS-CoV-2 infection. The library came from the immunoSEQ multiplex PCR assay. Not all clones reach the TCRdb copy of this immuneACCESS table, which keeps in-frame sequences only. Checked studies attribute under half of the gap to unresolved V genes and leave the rest unexplained. Across this sample there are tens of thousands of clones, with 82% seen only once. The top ten constitute approximately 15% of the sample. Sequencing was performed on peripheral blood, taken after recovery from COVID-19. All receptors derive from a human donor who had recovered from COVID-19.

The rearrangement joins TRBV28 to TRBJ1-4, with D possibly being TRBD1 (5 bases). V lost 1 base to trimming and J lost 5 bases, with 17 bases between them. CDR1 is MDHEN, CDR2 SYDVKM, per germline. This CDR3 comprises 17 residues. In DNA, the CDR3 is TGTGCCAGCAGTTTATTAACCCCGACAGCCAGGAATGAAAAACTGTTTTTT. This gives the protein CASSLLTPTARNEKLFF.

The chain uses TRBV5-1 and TRBJ2-3, with D possibly TRBD2 on 6 matching bases. From germline, CDR1 is SGHRS and CDR2 YFSETQ. The CDR3 contains 16 residues. The V gene lost 2 bases and the J gene lost 5 bases, with 18 bases spanning the gap. CDR3 DNA: TGCGCCAGCAGCTTACCGGGACTCACCCGACAAGATACGCAGTATTTT. Amino acids: CASSLPGLTRQDTQYF.

The chain combines TRBV28 with TRBJ1-4; D not certain. CDR1 is MDHEN and CDR2 is SYDVKM in the germline V gene. This CDR3 comprises 15 residues. V dropped 5 bases and J dropped 3 bases, with 13 bases sitting between them. The CDR3 loop reads CASSTPWGSNEKLFF. In DNA, the CDR3 is TGTGCCAGCAGTACCCCATGGGGTTCTAATGAAAAACTGTTTTTT.

In this sample, this clone turned up once. The chain has TRBV12-5 and TRBJ2-7; tentative D call: TRBD2 (6 bases). The CDR3 is 17 residues long. V was trimmed by 2 bases and J by 4 bases, leaving 21 bases between them. The V gene's germline CDR1 is LGHNT and CDR2 FRNRAP. CDR3 sequence (DNA): TGTGCTAGTGGTTTGAGTTTAGCGGAGAAAGCAATATACGAGCAGTACTTC. This gives the protein CASGLSLAEKAIYEQYF.